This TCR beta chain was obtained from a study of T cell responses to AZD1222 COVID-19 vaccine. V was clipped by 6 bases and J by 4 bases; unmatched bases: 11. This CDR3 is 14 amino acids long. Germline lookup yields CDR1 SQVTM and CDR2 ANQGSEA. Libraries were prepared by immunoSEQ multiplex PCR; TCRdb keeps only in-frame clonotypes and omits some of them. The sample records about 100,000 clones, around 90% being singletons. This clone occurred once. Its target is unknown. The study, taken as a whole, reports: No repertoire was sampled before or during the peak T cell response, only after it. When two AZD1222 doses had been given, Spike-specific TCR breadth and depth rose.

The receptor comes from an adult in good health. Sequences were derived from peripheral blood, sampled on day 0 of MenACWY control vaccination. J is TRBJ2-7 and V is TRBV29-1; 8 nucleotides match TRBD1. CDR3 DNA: TGCAGCGTGGGTGGCGACAGGGGATTTTACGAGCAGTACTTC. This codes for CSVGGDRGFYEQYF.